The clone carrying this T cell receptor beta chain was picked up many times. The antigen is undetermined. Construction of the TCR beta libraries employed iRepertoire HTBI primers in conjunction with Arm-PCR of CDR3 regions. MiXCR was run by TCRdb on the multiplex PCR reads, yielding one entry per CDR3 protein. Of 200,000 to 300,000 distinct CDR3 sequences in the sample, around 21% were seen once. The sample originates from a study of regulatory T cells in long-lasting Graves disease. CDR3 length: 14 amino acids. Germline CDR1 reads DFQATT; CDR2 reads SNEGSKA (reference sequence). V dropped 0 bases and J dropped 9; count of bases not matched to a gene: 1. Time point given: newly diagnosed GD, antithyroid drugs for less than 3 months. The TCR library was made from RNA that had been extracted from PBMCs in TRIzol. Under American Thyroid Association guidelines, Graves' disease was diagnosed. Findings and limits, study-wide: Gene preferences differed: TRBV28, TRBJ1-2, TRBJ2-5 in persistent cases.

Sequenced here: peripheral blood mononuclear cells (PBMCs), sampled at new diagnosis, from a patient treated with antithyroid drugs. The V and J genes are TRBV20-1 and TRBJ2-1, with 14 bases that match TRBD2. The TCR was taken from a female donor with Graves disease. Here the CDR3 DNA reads TGCAGTGCTAGAGAAGGGACTAGCGGGAGTGAGCAGTTCTTC. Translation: CSAREGTSGSEQFF.